One and the same sample provided the 25 T cell receptor beta chains below, sequenced in a study of shared clonotypes between healthy human individuals. The table came from immunoSEQ multiplex PCR; TCRdb's copy has only in-frame clones and leaves some out. The sample includes about a million clones, roughly 80% seen only once; the top ten take approximately 0.9%. Source material: memory CD4+ T cells from PBMCs. The sample's subset: CD45RA-negative fraction. These receptors all stem from a young man in good health. Some clones in this sample may be carry-over from other donors' samples.

This clone was detected only a few times. Within the sample, other DNA sequences also encode this same CDR3. The gene calls are TRBV10-3 and TRBJ1-2; possibly TRBD1 for D (5 bases). The CDR3 contains 12 residues. Germline V gene lookup returns CDR1 ENHRY and CDR2 SYGVKD. Deletions cut 11 bases from V and 8 bases from J, with 18 bases between. The chain's CDR3 is CASSRQGRGYTF. CDR3 nucleotide sequence: TGTGCCTCGTCGAGGCAGGGTCGGGGCTACACCTTC.

The chain couples TRBV28 to TRBJ1-5; D is possibly TRBD1 (5 bases). The CDR3 is 14 amino acids. Germline CDR1 reads MDHEN; CDR2 reads SYDVKM. Trimming took off 5 bases at V and 6 bases at J, with 14 bases between the two ends. CDR3 protein: CASSGTPRGQPQHF. The CDR3 DNA is TGTGCCAGCAGTGGGACTCCCCGCGGTCAGCCCCAGCATTTT.

This clone was seen once. The chain recombines TRBV5-6 with TRBJ2-3, with 7 bases fitting TRBD2. Germline CDR1 and CDR2: SGHDT and YYEEEE. V lost 8 bases, J lost 4 bases, and 13 bases stayed unmatched. The CDR3 extends over 15 amino acids. The CDR3 DNA reads as TGTGCCAGTTCTGAGAGCGGGACCAGCCCAGATACGCAGTATTTT. This codes for CASSESGTSPDTQYF.

The chain uses TRBV30 and TRBJ2-2; D is uncertain. CDR1 and CDR2 (germline): GTSNPN, SVGIG (reference sequence). The CDR3 sequence is 12 residues long. The V end was cut by 2 bases, the J end by 7 bases, with 8 bases between. The CDR3 spells CAWSLDDGELFF. CDR3 in DNA: TGTGCCTGGAGTCTTGACGACGGGGAGCTGTTTTTT. The full variable domain, completed using reference TRBV30 and TRBJ2-2, is SQTIHQWPATLVQPVGSPLSLECTVEGTSNPNLYWYRQAAGRGLQLLFYSVGIGQISSEVPQNLSASRPQDRQFILSSKKLLLSDSGFYLCAWSLDDGELFFGEGSRLTVL.

CDR3 nucleotides: TGTGCCAGCAGTGTCTTCAGGGGGCGGAACACCGGGGAGCTGTTTTTT. This translates into CASSVFRGRNTGELFF. The genes are TRBV2 and TRBJ2-2; TRBD1 aligns across 8 bases. CDR1 is SNHLY and CDR2 is FYNNEI in the germline V gene. The CDR3 is 16 residues long. Unmatched junction bases numbered 5, after V lost 4 bases and J lost 1 base. The variable domain in full, with the rest retrieved from reference TRBV2 and TRBJ2-2, is EPEVTQTPSHQVTQMGQEVILRCVPISNHLYFYWYRQILGQKVEFLVSFYNNEISEKSEIFDDQFSVERPDGSNFTLKIRSTKLEDSAMYFCASSVFRGRNTGELFFGEGSRLTVL.

The V and J genes are TRBV19 and TRBJ2-1; 12 bases agree with TRBD2. From germline, CDR1 is LNHDA and CDR2 SQIVND (reference sequence). The junction had 1 base not matched to a gene; V was cut back by 1 base and J by 6 bases. The CDR3 is 15 residues long. The DNA of the CDR3 is TGTGCCAGTAGTATAGTACTAGCGGGAGGCAATGAGCAGTTCTTC. It encodes CASSIVLAGGNEQFF.

V gene TRBV30 combines with J gene TRBJ2-1; D assignment may be TRBD1 or TRBD2 (5 bases each). The CDR3 sequence is 15 residues long. CDR1 is GTSNPN and CDR2 is SVGIG in the germline V gene (reference sequence). Between the trimmed V and J ends, which lost 2 bases and 3 bases, there was a span of 14 bases. The CDR3 DNA reads TGTGCCTGGAGTAGAGGCACGGGACGCTACAATGAGCAGTTCTTC. It encodes CAWSRGTGRYNEQFF.

V usage is TRBV14 and J usage is TRBJ2-5, with D perhaps matching TRBD2 (5 bases). The CDR3 is 13 residues long. CDR1 and CDR2 (germline): SGHDN, FVKESK. Between the trimmed V and J ends, which lost 4 bases and 5 bases, there was a span of 11 bases. The CDR3 loop is CASSPDYGETQYF. The CDR3 coding sequence is TGTGCCAGCAGCCCCGACTATGGGGAGACCCAGTACTTC.

The chain uses TRBV28 and TRBJ2-2, with D possibly matching TRBD2 (8 bases). Trimming left V 5 bases short and J 7 bases short, with 17 bases between. CDR1 and CDR2 (germline): MDHEN, SYDVKM. This CDR3 contains 15 residues. The CDR3 DNA sequence: TGTGCCAGCAGTCCAGGGACTAGGGGGCGCGGGGAGCTGTTTTTT. Its protein is CASSPGTRGRGELFF.

This chain's CDR3 is CASSFKMQGETQYF. The CDR3 DNA reads TGTGCCAGCAGCTTTAAAATGCAAGGGGAGACCCAGTACTTC. V usage is TRBV5-4 and J usage is TRBJ2-5, with D hard to call. Trimming left V 2 bases short and J 5 bases short, with 13 bases between. The CDR3 runs to 14 residues. Germline CDR1 reads SGHNT; CDR2 reads YYREEE (reference sequence).

In its sample, this clone was seen a few times. This rearrangement joins TRBV10-3 to TRBJ1-1, with 9 bases fitting TRBD1. Germline V gives CDR1 ENHRY, CDR2 SYGVKD. This CDR3 spans 12 amino acids. J gave up 10 bases and V 11 bases, and 11 bases lay outside the gene matches. The CDR3 protein is CAALGQGGGAFF. DNA of the CDR3: TGTGCCGCCCTGGGACAGGGCGGTGGAGCTTTCTTT.

The chain carries TRBV5-1 and TRBJ2-1; D is perhaps TRBD1 (6 bases). Germline loops: CDR1 SGHRS, CDR2 YFSETQ. Trimming left V 4 bases short and J 8 bases short, with 13 bases between. This CDR3 is 13 amino acids long. The CDR3 here is CASSNPSGDEQFF. CDR3 bases: TGCGCCAGCAGCAACCCCTCAGGGGATGAGCAGTTCTTC.

The chain joins TRBV5-1 to TRBJ2-1; D unresolved. The CDR3 is made up of 16 amino acids. The ends were cut back, 4 bases at V and 3 bases at J, with 17 bases in the middle. The V gene's germline CDR1 is SGHRS and CDR2 YFSETQ. The CDR3 DNA is TGCGCCAGCAGCGCCAGTCCCGCAGCAAACTACAATGAGCAGTTCTTC. This encodes CASSASPAANYNEQFF.

The genes are TRBV27 and TRBJ1-5, with TRBD1 matching 8 bases. The CDR3 is made up of 15 amino acids. The germline V gene encodes CDR1 MNHEY and CDR2 SMNVEV (reference sequence). The trim removed 10 bases at V and 2 bases at J, leaving 10 bases unmatched. The CDR3 spells CANLSDRGGNQPQHF. CDR3 bases: TGTGCCAACCTATCAGACAGGGGCGGCAATCAGCCCCAGCATTTT.

The V and J genes are TRBV7-3 and TRBJ2-5; D is undetermined. Per germline, CDR1 SGHTA and CDR2 FQGTGA. The CDR3 runs to 14 residues. Trimming pared 6 bases from V and 4 bases from J, leaving 15 bases between. CDR3 loop: CASRFGWVSETQYF. The CDR3 DNA reads TGTGCCAGCAGGTTCGGTTGGGTGTCAGAGACCCAGTACTTC.

This chain joins TRBV27 and TRBJ1-5; D is unclear. The V end lost 0 bases, the J end lost 0 bases, and 15 bases lay between the germline ends. The CDR3 is 18 amino acids. Germline V gene lookup returns CDR1 MNHEY and CDR2 SMNVEV (reference sequence). DNA for the CDR3: TGTGCCAGCAGTTTATCGGGCCACAGAAGTGATAGCAATCAGCCCCAGCATTTT. Its translation is CASSLSGHRSDSNQPQHF.

The rearrangement uses TRBV19 and TRBJ2-6; a possible D gene is TRBD1 (5 bases). There are 17 residues in the CDR3. Deletions cut 10 bases from V and 0 bases from J, with 19 bases between. Germline CDR1 and CDR2: LNHDA and SQIVND (reference sequence). CDR3 nucleotide sequence: TGTGCCACCACCAGGGCGCCAGGAGCCTCTGGGGCCAACGTCCTGACTTTC. Translation gives CATTRAPGASGANVLTF.

Turning to this clone: This sample also contains other DNA sequences that code for the same CDR3. This sequence joins TRBV20-1 and TRBJ1-2; D is possibly TRBD1 (6 bases). Looked up from germline, CDR1 is DFQATT and CDR2 is SNEGSKA (reference sequence). The CDR3 has 11 residues. Between the trimmed V and J ends, which lost 2 bases and 5 bases, there was a span of 6 bases. For the CDR3, the DNA is TGCAGTGCTAGAACAGGGTATGGCTACACCTTC. It translates to CSARTGYGYTF.

The V and J genes are TRBV18 and TRBJ2-7; 11 nucleotides line up with TRBD1. The ends lost 4 bases at V and 5 bases at J; junction bases unmatched: 7. Germline lookup yields CDR1 KGHSH and CDR2 LQKENI. The CDR3 totals 15 residues. CDR3 bases: TGTGCCAGCTCACGGGGTCCGGGACAGGGGGACGAGCAGTACTTC. This gives the protein CASSRGPGQGDEQYF.

The chain links TRBV11-2 to TRBJ1-1, with 10 bases identical to TRBD1. Trimming at V came to 5 bases and at J to 4 bases, leaving 7 bases not matched to a gene. The CDR3 sequence is 15 residues long. CDR1 is SGHAT, CDR2 FQNNGV, per germline. CDR3: CASSVTGGAGTEAFF. The CDR3 DNA reads TGTGCCAGCAGCGTGACAGGGGGCGCGGGCACTGAAGCTTTCTTT.

The chain has TRBV11-2 and TRBJ1-2; D call uncertain. CDR3 length: 13 residues. V lost 4 bases and J lost 8, with 14 bases in between. Germline V lookup: CDR1 SGHAT, CDR2 FQNNGV. CDR3 protein: CASSSVRSWGYTF. The DNA for the CDR3 is TGTGCCAGCAGCTCCGTACGATCATGGGGCTACACCTTC. The full variable domain, in which reference TRBV11-2 and TRBJ1-2 provide the parts outside the CDR3, is EAGVAQSPRYKIIEKRQSVAFWCNPISGHATLYWYQQILGQGPKLLIQFQNNGVVDDSQLPKDRFSAERLKGVDSTLKIQPAKLEDSAVYLCASSSVRSWGYTFGSGTRLTVV.

This clone was counted only a few times. The V and J genes are TRBV28 and TRBJ2-7, with 10 positions matching TRBD2. This CDR3 comprises 16 residues. Germline-derived CDR1 and CDR2 are MDHEN and SYDVKM. Germline trimming cut 3 bases from V and 3 bases from J; bases unmatched to any gene: 8. The CDR3 spells CASSLMLAGVSYEQYF. The CDR3 bases are TGTGCCAGCAGTTTGATGCTAGCGGGAGTTAGCTACGAGCAGTACTTC.

The chain uses TRBV7-3 and TRBJ2-2; 7 bases map to TRBD1. The CDR3 runs to 15 residues. The trim removed 4 bases at V and 7 bases at J, leaving 9 bases unmatched. The germline V gene has CDR1 SGHTA and CDR2 FQGTGA. As DNA, the CDR3 is TGTGCCAGCAGCTCTAATACAGGGGACCACGGGGAGCTGTTTTTT. Translation: CASSSNTGDHGELFF.

The chain has TRBV7-2 and TRBJ1-5, with TRBD1 identical over 9 bases. The CDR3 spans 16 residues. The germline gives CDR1 SGHTA, CDR2 FQGNSA. J gave up 9 bases and V 7 bases, and 16 bases lay outside the gene matches. The CDR3 bases are TGTGCCAGCACCATACAATCCGGGACAGGGTTTCCGCCCCAGCATTTT. As protein: CASTIQSGTGFPPQHF.

The chain couples TRBV5-1 to TRBJ2-5, with D perhaps being TRBD1 or TRBD2 (5 bases each). The CDR3 has 13 amino acids. CDR1 and CDR2 (germline): SGHRS, YFSETQ. Trimming cost V 7 bases and J 11 bases, with 21 bases left between them. CDR3: CASRAQALGEQYF. Written as DNA, the CDR3 is TGCGCCAGCCGGGCCCAGGCTTTGGGGGAGCAGTACTTC.